This T cell receptor (beta chain) was captured in a study of cytomegalovirus exposure and HLA in healthy donors. PCR was performed using 60 Vbeta and 13 Jbeta primers. Assay used: immunoSEQ multiplex PCR; TCRdb lists only in-frame clones, some missing. The table lists about 90,000 clones, around four fifths of them singletons, with roughly 1.9% in the top ten. Study-wide results and caveats: Several of the most significant clusters appeared linked to common viral pathogens, based on a later analysis.

With regard to this clone: The antigen is undetermined.

Trimming at V came to 6 bases and at J to 9 bases, leaving 12 bases not matched to a gene. Germline CDR1 and CDR2: SQVTM and ANQGSEA. The CDR3 consists of 14 residues. Sequences were obtained from PBMCs. The rearrangement joins TRBV29-1 to TRBJ2-1, with 9 nucleotides matching TRBD2. This TCR came from a boy younger than 18 in good health and CMV-seronegative. CDR3 coding DNA: TGCAGCGTGCCCGCACTAGCGGGTGAGGGTGAGCAGTTCTTC. Translating gives CSVPALAGEGEQFF.